The rows below give T cell receptor beta chains drawn from one sample of a study of T cell changes during pregnancy in multiple sclerosis. Clones were sequenced by immunoSEQ multiplex PCR, and TCRdb holds only the in-frame ones, with some missing. The table lists tens of thousands of clones, about nine tenths of them singletons, with 0.61% in the top ten. The sequencing used CD4+ T cells from peripheral blood mononuclear cells, collected after pregnancy. The receptors were gathered from a female donor in good health, enrolled as a control in a pregnancy study. CDR3s include the opening cysteine and the closing phenylalanine or tryptophan. The D gene is left open where the match is weak. Clone size is not always given. Where it is, it says once, few, many or a class for expanded clones.

v_call	clone_size	j_call	d_call	cdr3_aa	cdr3_nt
TRBV5-1	NA	TRBJ2-3	NA	CASSDYTDTQYF	TGCGCCAGCAGCGACTACACAGATACGCAGTATTTT
TRBV11-1	NA	TRBJ2-4	TRBD2	CASSLVRESNIQYF	TGTGCCAGCAGCTTAGTGCGGGAGTCAAACATTCAGTACTTC
TRBV10-3	NA	TRBJ1-3	NA	CAISASPDGNTIYF	TGTGCCATCAGTGCCAGTCCCGATGGAAACACCATATATTTT
TRBV9	once	TRBJ2-1	TRBD1	CASSPTGTGGHNEQFF	TGTGCCAGCTCTCCAACCGGGACAGGGGGGCACAATGAGCAGTTCTTC
TRBV9	NA	TRBJ2-3	NA	CASSVSPLGDTQYF	TGTGCCAGCAGCGTGAGCCCCCTAGGAGATACGCAGTATTTT
TRBV19	NA	TRBJ1-1	TRBD1	CASVGQGARAFF	TGTGCCAGTGTGGGACAGGGGGCGCGAGCTTTCTTT
TRBV11-1	NA	TRBJ1-1	NA	CASSLGALSEAFF	TGTGCCAGCAGCTTAGGGGCCCTGAGTGAAGCTTTCTTT
TRBV5-1	NA	TRBJ2-1	TRBD2	CASSFGTSGLSSYNEQFF	TGCGCCAGCAGCTTTGGGACTAGCGGGCTGAGCTCCTACAATGAGCAGTTCTTC
TRBV5-1	NA	TRBJ1-6	NA	CASWRGYNNSPLHF	TGCGCCAGCTGGCGGGGATACAATAATTCACCCCTCCACTTT
TRBV7-9	NA	TRBJ2-2	NA	CASSLVGNTGELFF	TGTGCCAGCAGCTTAGTGGGCAACACCGGGGAGCTGTTTTTT
TRBV29-1	NA	TRBJ2-5	TRBD2	CSGVRAGGRETQYF	TGCAGCGGGGTAAGGGCGGGAGGTCGAGAGACCCAGTACTTC
TRBV9	once	TRBJ2-7	NA	CASSAHGAITYEQYF	TGTGCCAGCAGCGCCCATGGGGCAATCACCTACGAGCAGTACTTC
TRBV4-1	NA	TRBJ2-4	TRBD1	CASSQADRGTQAPYF	TGCGCCAGCAGCCAGGCGGACAGGGGGACTCAAGCCCCGTACTTC
TRBV19	NA	TRBJ2-7	TRBD2	CASSPSGRATYEQYF	TGTGCCAGTAGTCCTAGCGGGAGAGCGACCTACGAGCAGTACTTC
TRBV6-6	NA	TRBJ2-3	NA	CASSYFGSTDTQYF	TGTGCCAGCAGTTACTTCGGGAGCACAGATACGCAGTATTTT
TRBV18	NA	TRBJ2-3	TRBD2	CASSSAGGPSDTQYF	TGTGCCAGCTCATCGGCGGGGGGGCCATCGGATACGCAGTATTTT
TRBV7-9	NA	TRBJ2-1	NA	CASSLARGLSSYNEQFF	TGTGCCAGCAGCTTAGCCAGGGGTTTAAGCTCCTACAATGAGCAGTTCTTC
TRBV5-1	NA	TRBJ1-6	NA	CASSFRGQNSPLHF	TGCGCCAGCAGCTTCCGGGGTCAAAATTCACCCCTCCACTTT
TRBV7-9	NA	TRBJ1-4	NA	CASSLSRKREDEKLFF	TGTGCCAGCAGCTTAAGCCGAAAGAGGGAAGATGAAAAACTGTTTTTT
TRBV28	NA	TRBJ2-7	NA	CASTMRDFSYEQYF	TGTGCCAGCACCATGCGGGACTTTTCCTACGAGCAGTACTTC
TRBV5-8	NA	TRBJ1-1	TRBD1	CASSLGTGNKNTEAFF	TGTGCCAGCAGCTTGGGGACAGGAAACAAGAACACTGAAGCTTTCTTT
TRBV15	NA	TRBJ2-3	TRBD2	CATSRDPTSGRTDTQYF	TGTGCCACCAGCAGAGACCCGACTAGCGGGAGGACAGATACGCAGTATTTT
TRBV6-1	once	TRBJ2-5	TRBD1	CASTRQGKLGETQYF	TGTGCCAGCACTAGACAGGGGAAGTTGGGAGAGACCCAGTACTTC
TRBV6-5	NA	TRBJ2-2	NA	CASSFSGESTGELFF	TGTGCCAGCAGCTTTTCGGGGGAATCCACCGGGGAGCTGTTTTTT
TRBV28	once	TRBJ1-6	TRBD1	CASSLLTGGRSPLHF	TGTGCCAGCAGTTTATTGACAGGGGGCCGTTCACCCCTCCACTTT
TRBV15	NA	TRBJ2-2	TRBD2	CATSRYPGLNLGGELFF	TGTGCCACCAGCAGATATCCGGGACTAAACCTTGGGGGGGAGCTGTTTTTT